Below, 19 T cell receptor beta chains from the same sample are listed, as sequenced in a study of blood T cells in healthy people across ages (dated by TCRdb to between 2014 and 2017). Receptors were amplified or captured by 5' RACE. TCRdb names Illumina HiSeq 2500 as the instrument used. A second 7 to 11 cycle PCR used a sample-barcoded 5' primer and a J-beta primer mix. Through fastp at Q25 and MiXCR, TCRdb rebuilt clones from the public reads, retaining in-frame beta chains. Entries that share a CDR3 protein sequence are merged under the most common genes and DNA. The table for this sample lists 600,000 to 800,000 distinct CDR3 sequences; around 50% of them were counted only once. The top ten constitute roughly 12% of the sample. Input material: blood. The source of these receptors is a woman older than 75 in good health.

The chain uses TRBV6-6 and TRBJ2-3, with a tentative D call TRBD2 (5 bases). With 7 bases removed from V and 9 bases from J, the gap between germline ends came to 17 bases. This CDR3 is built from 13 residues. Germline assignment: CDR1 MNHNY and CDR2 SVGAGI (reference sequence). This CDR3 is CASIKPSERTQYF. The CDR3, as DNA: TGTGCCAGCATTAAACCATCAGAGCGGACGCAGTATTTT.

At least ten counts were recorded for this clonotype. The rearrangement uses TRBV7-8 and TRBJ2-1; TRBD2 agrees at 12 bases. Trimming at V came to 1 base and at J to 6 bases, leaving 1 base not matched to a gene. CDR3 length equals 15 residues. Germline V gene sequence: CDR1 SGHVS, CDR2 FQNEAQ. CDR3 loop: CASSLELAGGNEQFF. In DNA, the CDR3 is TGTGCCAGCAGCTTAGAACTAGCGGGAGGCAATGAGCAGTTCTTC.

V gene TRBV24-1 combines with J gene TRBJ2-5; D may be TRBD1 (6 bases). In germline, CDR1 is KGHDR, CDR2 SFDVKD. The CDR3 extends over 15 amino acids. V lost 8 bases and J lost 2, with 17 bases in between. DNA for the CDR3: TGTGCCACCAAAGCCCGGGACACCTCTCAAGAGACCCAGTACTTC. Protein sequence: CATKARDTSQETQYF.

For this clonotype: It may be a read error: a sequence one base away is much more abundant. CDR3 sequence reads: CATGDHGRTDTQYF. The CDR3 DNA sequence: TGTGCCACCGGTGATCATGGACGGACAGATACGCAGTATTTT. The rearrangement uses TRBV24-1 and TRBJ2-3; no clear D gene. In germline, CDR1 is KGHDR, CDR2 SFDVKD. CDR3 length equals 14 residues.

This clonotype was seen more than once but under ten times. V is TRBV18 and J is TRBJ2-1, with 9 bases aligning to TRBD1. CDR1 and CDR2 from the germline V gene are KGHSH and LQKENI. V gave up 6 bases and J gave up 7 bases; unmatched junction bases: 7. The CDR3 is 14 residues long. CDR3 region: CASSRDRVRNEQFF. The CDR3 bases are TGTGCCAGCTCCCGGGACAGGGTTAGAAATGAGCAGTTCTTC. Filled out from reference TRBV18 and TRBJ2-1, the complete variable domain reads NAGVMQNPRHLVRRRGQEARLRCSPMKGHSHVYWYRQLPEEGLKFMVYLQKENIIDESGMPKERFSAEFPKEGPSILRIQQVVRGDSAAYFCASSRDRVRNEQFFGPGTRLTVL.

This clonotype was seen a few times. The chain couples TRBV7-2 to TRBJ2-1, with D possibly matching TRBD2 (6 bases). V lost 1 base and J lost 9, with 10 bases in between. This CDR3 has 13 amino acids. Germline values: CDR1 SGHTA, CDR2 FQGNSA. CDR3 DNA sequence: TGTGCCAGCAGCTTAGACGGGGGTTTTGAGCAGTTCTTC. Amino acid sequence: CASSLDGGFEQFF.

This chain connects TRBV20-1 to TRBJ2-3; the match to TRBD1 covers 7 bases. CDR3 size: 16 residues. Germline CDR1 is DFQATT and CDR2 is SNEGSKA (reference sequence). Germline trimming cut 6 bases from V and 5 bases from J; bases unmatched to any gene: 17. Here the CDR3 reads CSAPPTGRTSGDTQYF. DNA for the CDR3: TGCAGTGCACCCCCGACAGGGAGAACGTCTGGAGATACGCAGTATTTT.

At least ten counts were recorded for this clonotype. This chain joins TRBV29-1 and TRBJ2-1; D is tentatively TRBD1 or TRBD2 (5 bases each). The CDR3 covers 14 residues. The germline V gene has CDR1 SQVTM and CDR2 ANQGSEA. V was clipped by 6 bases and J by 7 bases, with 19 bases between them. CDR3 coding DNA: TGCAGCGTCCGGGGTGGGGACGTGGTAAATGAGCAGTTCTTC. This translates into CSVRGGDVVNEQFF.

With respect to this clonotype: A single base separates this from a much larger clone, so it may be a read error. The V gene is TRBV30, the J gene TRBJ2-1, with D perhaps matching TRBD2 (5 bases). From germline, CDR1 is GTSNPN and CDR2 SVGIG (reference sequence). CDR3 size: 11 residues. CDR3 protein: CAWSGRSERFF. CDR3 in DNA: TGTGCCTGGAGTGGGAGGAGTGAGCGGTTCTTC.

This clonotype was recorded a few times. This CDR3 is CSAPSDRDYGYTF. The CDR3 DNA reads TGCAGTGCTCCCTCTGACAGGGACTATGGCTACACCTTC. The V and J genes are TRBV20-1 and TRBJ1-2, with 7 bases identical to TRBD1. The trim removed 5 bases at V and 3 bases at J, leaving 6 bases unmatched. Germline-derived CDR1 and CDR2 are DFQATT and SNEGSKA (reference sequence). There are 13 residues in the CDR3.

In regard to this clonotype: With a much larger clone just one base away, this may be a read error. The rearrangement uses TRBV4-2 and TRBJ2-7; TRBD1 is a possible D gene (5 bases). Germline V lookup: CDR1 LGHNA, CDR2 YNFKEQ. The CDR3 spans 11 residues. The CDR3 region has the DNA TGTATGACAGTCCGGCACCACGAGCAGTACTTC. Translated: CMTVRHHEQYF.

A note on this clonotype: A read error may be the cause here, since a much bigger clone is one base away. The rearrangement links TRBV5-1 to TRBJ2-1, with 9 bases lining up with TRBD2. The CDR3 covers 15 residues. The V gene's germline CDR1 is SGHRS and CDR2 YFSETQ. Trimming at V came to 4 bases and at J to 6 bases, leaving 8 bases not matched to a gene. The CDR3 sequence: CASSLRLAVFNEQFF. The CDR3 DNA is TGCGCCAGCAGCCTCCGACTAGCGGTGTTCAATGAGCAGTTCTTC. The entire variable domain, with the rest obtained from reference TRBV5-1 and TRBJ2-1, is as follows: KAGVTQTPRYLIKTRGQQVTLSCSPISGHRSVSWYQQTPGQGLQFLFEYFSETQRNKGNFPGRFSGRQFSNSRSEMNVSTLELGDSALYLCASSLRLAVFNEQFFGPGTRLTVL.

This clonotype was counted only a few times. The CDR3 loop reads CSGAGSSGRASYNEQFF. CDR3 coding DNA: TGCAGTGGTGCGGGGTCTAGCGGGAGGGCTTCCTACAATGAGCAGTTCTTC. The V call is TRBV20-1, the J call TRBJ2-1, with 12 bases aligning to TRBD2. Germline V gene sequence: CDR1 DFQATT, CDR2 SNEGSKA (reference sequence). The CDR3 is 17 residues long. Trimming took 7 bases from V and 1 from J; bases not matched to a gene: 11.

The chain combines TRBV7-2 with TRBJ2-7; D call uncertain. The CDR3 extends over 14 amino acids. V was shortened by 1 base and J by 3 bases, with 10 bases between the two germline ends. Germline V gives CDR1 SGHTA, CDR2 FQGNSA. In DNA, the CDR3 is TGTGCCAGCAGCTTAGGCCCTAGGTTCTACGAGCAGTACTTC. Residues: CASSLGPRFYEQYF. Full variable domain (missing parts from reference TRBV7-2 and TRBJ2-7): GAGVSQSPSNKVTEKGKDVELRCDPISGHTALYWYRQSLGQGLEFLIYFQGNSAPDKSGLPSDRFSAERTGGSVSTLTIQRTQQEDSAVYLCASSLGPRFYEQYFGPGTRLTVT.

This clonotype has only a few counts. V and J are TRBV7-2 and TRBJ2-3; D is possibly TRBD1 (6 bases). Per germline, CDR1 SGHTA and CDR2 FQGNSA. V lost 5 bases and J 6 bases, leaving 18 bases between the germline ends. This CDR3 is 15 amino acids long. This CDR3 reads CASSPIRGKPDTQYF. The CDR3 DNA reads TGTGCCAGCAGCCCCATTAGGGGGAAACCTGATACGCAGTATTTT.

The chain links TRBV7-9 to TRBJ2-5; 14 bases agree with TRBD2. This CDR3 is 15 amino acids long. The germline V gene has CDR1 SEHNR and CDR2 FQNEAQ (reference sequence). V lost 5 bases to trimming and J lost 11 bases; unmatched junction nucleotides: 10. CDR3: CASSIVTSGRGEQYF. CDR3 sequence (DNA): TGTGCCAGCAGCATAGTGACTAGCGGGAGGGGAGAGCAGTACTTC.

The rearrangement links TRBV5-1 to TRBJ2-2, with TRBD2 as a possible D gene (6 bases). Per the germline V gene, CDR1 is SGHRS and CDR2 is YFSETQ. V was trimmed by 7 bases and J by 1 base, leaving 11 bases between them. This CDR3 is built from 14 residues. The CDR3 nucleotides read TGCGCCAGCGGCGGGGAGCGGAACACCGGGGAGCTGTTTTTT. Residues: CASGGERNTGELFF.

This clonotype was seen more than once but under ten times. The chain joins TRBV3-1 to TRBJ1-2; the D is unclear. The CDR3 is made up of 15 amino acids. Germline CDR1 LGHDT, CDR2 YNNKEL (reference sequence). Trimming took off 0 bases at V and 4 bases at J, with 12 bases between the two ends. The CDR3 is CASSQDSYSSYGYTF. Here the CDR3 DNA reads TGTGCCAGCAGCCAAGATTCGTACAGCTCCTATGGCTACACCTTC.

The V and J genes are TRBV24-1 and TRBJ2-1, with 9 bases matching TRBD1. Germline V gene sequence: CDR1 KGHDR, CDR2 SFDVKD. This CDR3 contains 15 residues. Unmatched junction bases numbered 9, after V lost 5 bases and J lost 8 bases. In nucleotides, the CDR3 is TGTGCCACCAGTGGAACAACAGGGGGCTTCGATGAGCAGTTCTTC. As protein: CATSGTTGGFDEQFF.